These 4 T cell receptor beta chains originate from one sample sequenced in a study of response to subunit inactivated influenza vaccine. Each CDR3 protein gets one entry after TCRdb re-called the RT-PCR reads with MiXCR. The sample contains 500,000 to 600,000 distinct CDR3 sequences, over 9.5% of which appear only once. The sequencing used PBMCs from blood, collected on the day of vaccination. The origin of the receptors is a man in his forties or fifties who received an inactivated influenza vaccine.

This clonotype was seen a few times. The rearrangement joins TRBV20-1 to TRBJ2-4, with D perhaps matching TRBD1 (5 bases). From germline, CDR1 is DFQATT and CDR2 SNEGSKA (reference sequence). The CDR3 has 15 residues. With 5 bases removed from V and 0 bases from J, the gap between germline ends came to 14 bases. This CDR3 reads CSAPDSPLAKNIQYF. The DNA for the CDR3 is TGCAGTGCTCCTGACAGCCCACTAGCCAAAAACATTCAGTACTTC.

This chain uses TRBV6-1 with TRBJ2-3; D is possibly TRBD2 (6 bases). The germline V gene has CDR1 MNHNS and CDR2 SASEGT. CDR3 size: 15 residues. Deletions cut 6 bases from V and 1 base from J, with 14 bases between. CDR3 protein: CASSRLTGGTDTQYF. The CDR3 region has the DNA TGTGCCAGCAGCAGACTAACGGGGGGCACAGATACGCAGTATTTT.

The V call is TRBV7-9, the J call TRBJ1-1; D is unclear. Germline loops: CDR1 SEHNR, CDR2 FQNEAQ (reference sequence). Trimming took 6 bases from V and 4 from J, leaving 9 bases between them. This CDR3 comprises 12 residues. The CDR3 DNA reads TGTGCCAGCAGTTGGATGGGCACTGAAGCTTTCTTT. Translating it yields CASSWMGTEAFF.

This clonotype was seen ten or more times. This rearrangement joins TRBV5-1 to TRBJ2-7; TRBD2 matches at 10 bases. V lost 1 base and J lost 4; bases outside the gene matches: 5. Germline assignment: CDR1 SGHRS and CDR2 YFSETQ. CDR3 length: 15 residues. The CDR3 DNA follows: TGCGCCAGCAGCTTGTCTACTAGCGGGATTTACGAGCAGTACTTC. This gives the protein CASSLSTSGIYEQYF.